This record concerns one TCR beta chain sequence. Assay used: immunoSEQ multiplex PCR; TCRdb lists only in-frame clones, some missing. The repertoire holds more than 60,000 clones, approximately 94% seen once, with around 14% in the top ten. This specimen comes from a study of OX40 agonist ivuxolimab in advanced cancers. Study details: Patients received ivuxolimab, an intravenous treatment, every 2 weeks at 0.01 to 10 mg/kg.

V gave up 7 bases and J gave up 10 bases; unmatched junction bases: 11. This CDR3 contains 14 residues. Germline loops: CDR1 MDHEN, CDR2 SYDVKM. The chain carries TRBV28 and TRBJ2-1, with TRBD2 matching over 9 bases. The input for sequencing was CD4+ or CD8+ T cells sorted from blood, taken in a trial of the OX40 agonist ivuxolimab. This receptor was obtained from an adult with an advanced solid tumor such as melanoma, head and neck, liver or kidney cancer. CDR3 in DNA: TGTGCCAGCACCCATGTGGCTAGCGGGAACGAGCAGTTCTTC. It yields the protein CASTHVASGNEQFF.